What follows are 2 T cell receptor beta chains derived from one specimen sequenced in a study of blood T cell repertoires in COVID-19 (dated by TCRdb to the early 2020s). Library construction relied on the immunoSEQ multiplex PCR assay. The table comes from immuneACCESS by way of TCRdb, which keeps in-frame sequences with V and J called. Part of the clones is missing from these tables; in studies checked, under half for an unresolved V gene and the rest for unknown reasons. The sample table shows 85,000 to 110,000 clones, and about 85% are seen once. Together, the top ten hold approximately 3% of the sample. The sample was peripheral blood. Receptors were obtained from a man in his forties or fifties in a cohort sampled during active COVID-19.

The CDR3 loop is CASRPRLGQGVHEQYF. The DNA of the CDR3 is TGTGCCAGTAGACCCCGTTTGGGACAGGGCGTCCACGAGCAGTACTTC. The chain has TRBV19 and TRBJ2-7; 9 bases map to TRBD1. The length of the CDR3 is 16 residues. V lost 6 bases, J lost 5 bases, and 14 bases stayed unmatched. CDR1 and CDR2 from the germline V gene are LNHDA and SQIVND (reference sequence). The whole variable domain, remainder taken from reference TRBV19 and TRBJ2-7, is DGGITQSPKYLFRKEGQNVTLSCEQNLNHDAMYWYRQDPGQGLRLIYYSQIVNDFQKGDIAEGYSVSREKKESFPLTVTSAQKNPTAFYLCASRPRLGQGVHEQYFGPGTRLTVT.

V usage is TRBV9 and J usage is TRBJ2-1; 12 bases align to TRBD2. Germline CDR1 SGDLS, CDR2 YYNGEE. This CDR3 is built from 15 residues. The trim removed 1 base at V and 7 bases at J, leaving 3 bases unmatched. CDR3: CASSVPSGGANEQFF. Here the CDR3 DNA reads TGTGCCAGCAGCGTACCTAGCGGGGGGGCAAATGAGCAGTTCTTC.